This TCR beta chain came from a study of cytotoxic CD8 clonotypes in ibrutinib-treated CLL (dated by TCRdb to about 2021). As for the study more broadly: In this cohort, about 15 patients were treatment-naive and ten to eleven were relapsed/refractory, while approximately 18 had unmutated IGHV. On average, each sample yielded 255,043 productive templates and around 98,000 productive rearrangements. Partial responses were observed in roughly 25 patients and complete responses in 2; after a median follow-up of 68 months, remission was maintained in around 14 patients and progression was observed in some twelve. Longitudinal samples were obtainable from about 30% of the 86 participants in the trial. Cryopreserved peripheral blood mononuclear cells were collected at three points: before therapy, at response, and at either sustained remission or disease progression. Response samples were taken after a median of 12 months on treatment, ranging from roughly 6 to 36 months. Here is what the overall study found, with its caveats: Sampling times were not matched between sustained-remission and progressing patients, and lymph node repertoires were not studied. At ibrutinib response clonality went up, during sustained remission it held steady, and at progression it dropped back toward baseline. Public clonotypes were rare and either shrank or stayed stable during treatment, and the rise in clonality at ibrutinib response reflected expansion of private clonotypes. At baseline, clonality was higher than in age-matched healthy donors and showed a strong correlation with circulating CD8+ T-cell counts.

The sample holds a few counts of this clone. Its antigen specificity is not known. No qualities accompany the bases; no much larger clone lies one base away. For TCR beta library preparation, about 2 micrograms of genomic DNA was extracted from cryopreserved PBMCs. High-throughput TCR beta sequencing was performed on longitudinal blood samples from CLL patients receiving ibrutinib monotherapy. The patients took part in an open-label, single-center phase 2 trial of ibrutinib monotherapy. A MiSeq instrument was used for deep resolution sequencing, which targeted depths ranging from 1 in 1 million up to 1 in 200,000 T cells, with coverage averaging 10x for each clonotype. The immunoSEQ hsTCRB Kit was used to generate TCR beta libraries. The authors processed their data as follows. Data were analyzed with ImmunoSEQ Data Assistant and ImmunoSEQ Analyzer, with V, D and J genes assigned per IMGT definitions. Clonality, which ranges from 0 to 1, was calculated as one minus the normalized Shannon entropy of productive rearrangement frequencies. Public clonotype analysis was restricted to overrepresented clonotypes comprising at least 0.05% of each patient's repertoire. About a dozen repertoires from age-matched healthy donors, obtained from immuneACCESS, served as clonality controls. Here the immuneACCESS table is served through TCRdb, limited to in-frame sequences with V and J called. Missing clones are a known gap in these copies; in checked studies unresolved V genes cover under half, and the rest lacks a known reason. V, J and clone size were drawn from that table, and D and trimming were deduced from the DNA. The sample table shows fewer than 10,000 clones, and 60% to 80% are seen once. The ten largest clones take up more than 35% of the sample.

Inclusive of the bounding cysteine and phenylalanine, the CDR3 is 17 residues long. CDR3 DNA only is kept here, 51 bases in frame from base 1. Via the germline V gene, CDR1 is ENHRY and CDR2 SYGVKD. Trimming leaves V shorter by 0 bases and J shorter by 7 bases, with the junction holding 7 bases beyond the gene matches. The sequences come from PBMCs, collected before ibrutinib treatment. Recombination connected TRBV10-3 to TRBJ1-6, and TRBD1 matches 9 of the central bases. This TCR was sampled from a human donor with chronic lymphocytic leukemia. The bases are TGTGCCATCAGTGAGTCGGGACAGGGCAACAGGAATTCACCCCTCCACTTT. It translates to CAISESGQGNRNSPLHF.